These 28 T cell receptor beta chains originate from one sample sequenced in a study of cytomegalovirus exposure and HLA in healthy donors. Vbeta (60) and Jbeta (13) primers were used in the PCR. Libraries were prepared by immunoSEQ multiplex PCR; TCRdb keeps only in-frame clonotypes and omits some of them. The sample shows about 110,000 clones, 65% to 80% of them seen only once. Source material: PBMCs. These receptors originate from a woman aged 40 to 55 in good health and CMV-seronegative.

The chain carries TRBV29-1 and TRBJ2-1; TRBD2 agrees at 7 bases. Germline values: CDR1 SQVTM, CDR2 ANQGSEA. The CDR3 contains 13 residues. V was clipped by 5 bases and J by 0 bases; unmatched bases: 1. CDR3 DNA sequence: TGCAGCGTTCTAGCGGTCTCCTACAATGAGCAGTTCTTC. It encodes CSVLAVSYNEQFF.

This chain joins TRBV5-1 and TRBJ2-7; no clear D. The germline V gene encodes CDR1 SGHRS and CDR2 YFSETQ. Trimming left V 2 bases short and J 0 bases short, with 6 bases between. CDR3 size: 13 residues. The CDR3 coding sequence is TGCGCCAGCAGCTTATTAGACTCCTACGAGCAGTACTTC. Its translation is CASSLLDSYEQYF.

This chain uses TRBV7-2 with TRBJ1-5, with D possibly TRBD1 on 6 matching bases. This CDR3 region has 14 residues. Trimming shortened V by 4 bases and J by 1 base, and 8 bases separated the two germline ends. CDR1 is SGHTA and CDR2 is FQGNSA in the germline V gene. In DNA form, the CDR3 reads TGTGCCAGCAGCTACAGGGAGAGCAATCAGCCCCAGCATTTT. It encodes CASSYRESNQPQHF. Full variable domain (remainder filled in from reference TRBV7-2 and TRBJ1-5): GAGVSQSPSNKVTEKGKDVELRCDPISGHTALYWYRQSLGQGLEFLIYFQGNSAPDKSGLPSDRFSAERTGGSVSTLTIQRTQQEDSAVYLCASSYRESNQPQHFGDGTRLSIL.

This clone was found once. This chain's CDR3 is CASSSTGLGSYEQYF. The CDR3 DNA follows: TGTGCCAGCAGTTCCACGGGACTAGGGTCGTACGAGCAGTACTTC. The J gene is TRBJ2-5, the V gene TRBV28; TRBD2 matches at 8 bases. The J call may be in error: the DNA end matches TRBJ2-7 better. Germline lookup yields CDR1 MDHEN and CDR2 SYDVKM. The CDR3 consists of 15 residues.

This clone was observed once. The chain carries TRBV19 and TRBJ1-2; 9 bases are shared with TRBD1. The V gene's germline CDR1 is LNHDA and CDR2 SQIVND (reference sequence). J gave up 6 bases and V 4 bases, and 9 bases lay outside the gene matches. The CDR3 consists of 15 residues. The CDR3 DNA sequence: TGTGCCAGTAGTACCTCCGCGACAGGGGGTAATGGCTACACCTTC. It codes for CASSTSATGGNGYTF.

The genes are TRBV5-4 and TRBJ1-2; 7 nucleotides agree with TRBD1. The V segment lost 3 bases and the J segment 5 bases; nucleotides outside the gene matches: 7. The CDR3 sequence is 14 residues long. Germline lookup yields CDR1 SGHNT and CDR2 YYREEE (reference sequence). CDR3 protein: CASSYHSTGYGYTF. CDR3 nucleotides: TGTGCCAGCAGCTACCACTCGACAGGGTATGGCTACACCTTC.

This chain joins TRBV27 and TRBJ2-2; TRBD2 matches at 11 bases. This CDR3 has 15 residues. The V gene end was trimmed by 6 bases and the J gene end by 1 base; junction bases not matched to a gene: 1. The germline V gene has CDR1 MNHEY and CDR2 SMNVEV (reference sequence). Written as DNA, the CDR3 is TGTGCCAGCAGACTAGCGGGAGAGAACACCGGGGAGCTGTTTTTT. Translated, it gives CASRLAGENTGELFF.

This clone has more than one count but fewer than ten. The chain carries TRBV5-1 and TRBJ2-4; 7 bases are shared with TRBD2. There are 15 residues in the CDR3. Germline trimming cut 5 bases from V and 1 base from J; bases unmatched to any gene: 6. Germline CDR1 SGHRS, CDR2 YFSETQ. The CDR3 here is CASSWGGGAKNIQYF. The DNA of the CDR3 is TGCGCCAGCAGTTGGGGGGGAGGGGCCAAAAACATTCAGTACTTC.

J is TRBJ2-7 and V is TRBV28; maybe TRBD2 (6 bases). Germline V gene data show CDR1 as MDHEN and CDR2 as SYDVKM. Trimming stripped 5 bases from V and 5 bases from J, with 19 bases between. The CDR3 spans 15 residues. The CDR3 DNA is TGTGCCAGCAGTCCCCTATCGACTAGTTCGGACGAGCAGTACTTC. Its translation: CASSPLSTSSDEQYF. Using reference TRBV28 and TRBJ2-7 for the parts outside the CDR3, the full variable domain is DVKVTQSSRYLVKRTGEKVFLECVQDMDHENMFWYRQDPGLGLRLIYFSYDVKMKEKGDIPEGYSVSREKKERFSLILESASTNQTSMYLCASSPLSTSSDEQYFGPGTRLTVT.

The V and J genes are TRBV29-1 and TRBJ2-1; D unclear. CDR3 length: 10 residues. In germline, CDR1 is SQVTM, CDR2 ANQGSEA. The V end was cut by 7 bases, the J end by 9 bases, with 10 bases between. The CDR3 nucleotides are TGCAGCGCCCGCTACGGTGAGCAGTTCTTC. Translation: CSARYGEQFF.

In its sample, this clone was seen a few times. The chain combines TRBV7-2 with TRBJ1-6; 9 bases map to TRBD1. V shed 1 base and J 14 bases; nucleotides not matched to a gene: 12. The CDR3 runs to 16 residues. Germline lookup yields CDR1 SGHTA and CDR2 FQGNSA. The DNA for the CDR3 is TGTGCCAGCAGCTTAGAACGAGACAGGGGGTATCAGACCCTCCACTTT. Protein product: CASSLERDRGYQTLHF.

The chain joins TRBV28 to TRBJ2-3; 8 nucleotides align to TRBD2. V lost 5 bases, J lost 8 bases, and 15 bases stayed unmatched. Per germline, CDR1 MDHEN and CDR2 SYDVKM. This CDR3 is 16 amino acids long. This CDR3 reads CASSPGGAGKGGTQYF. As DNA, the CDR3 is TGTGCCAGCAGTCCCGGGGGGGCGGGGAAGGGGGGTACGCAGTATTTT.

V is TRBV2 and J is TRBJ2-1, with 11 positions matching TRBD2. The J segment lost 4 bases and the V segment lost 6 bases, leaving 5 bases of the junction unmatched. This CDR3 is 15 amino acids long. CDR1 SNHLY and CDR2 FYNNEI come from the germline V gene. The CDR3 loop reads CASRAGTSGYNEQFF. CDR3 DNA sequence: TGTGCCAGCAGGGCCGGGACTAGCGGTTACAATGAGCAGTTCTTC.

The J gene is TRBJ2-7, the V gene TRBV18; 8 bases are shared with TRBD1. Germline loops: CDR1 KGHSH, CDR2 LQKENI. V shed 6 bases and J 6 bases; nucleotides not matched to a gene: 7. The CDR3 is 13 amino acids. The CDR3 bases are TGTGCCAGCTCCTGGACAGGGTCTTCCGAGCAGTACTTC. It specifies CASSWTGSSEQYF.

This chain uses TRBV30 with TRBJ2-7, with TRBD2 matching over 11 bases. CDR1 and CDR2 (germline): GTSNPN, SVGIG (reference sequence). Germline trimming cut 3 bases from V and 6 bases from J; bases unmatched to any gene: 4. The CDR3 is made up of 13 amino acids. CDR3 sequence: CAWRGSGRVEQYF. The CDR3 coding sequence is TGTGCCTGGAGGGGTAGCGGGAGGGTCGAGCAGTACTTC.

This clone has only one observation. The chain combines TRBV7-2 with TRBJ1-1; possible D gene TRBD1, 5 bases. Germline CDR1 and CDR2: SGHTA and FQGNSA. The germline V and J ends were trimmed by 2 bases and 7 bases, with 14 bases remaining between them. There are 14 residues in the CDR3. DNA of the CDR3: TGTGCCAGCAGCTTACCATATCGACAGCTTGAAGCTTTCTTT. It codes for CASSLPYRQLEAFF.

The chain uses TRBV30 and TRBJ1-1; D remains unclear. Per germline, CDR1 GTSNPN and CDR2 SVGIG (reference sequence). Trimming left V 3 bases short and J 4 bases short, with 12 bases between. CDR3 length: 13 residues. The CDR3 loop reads CAWRGATSTEAFF. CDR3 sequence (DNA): TGTGCCTGGAGGGGCGCCACGAGCACTGAAGCTTTCTTT.

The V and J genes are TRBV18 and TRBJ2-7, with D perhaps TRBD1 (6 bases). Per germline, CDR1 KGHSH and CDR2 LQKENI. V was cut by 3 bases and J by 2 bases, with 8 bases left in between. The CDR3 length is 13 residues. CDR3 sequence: CASSPGQTYEQYF. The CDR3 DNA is TGTGCCAGCTCACCGGGACAAACCTACGAGCAGTACTTC.

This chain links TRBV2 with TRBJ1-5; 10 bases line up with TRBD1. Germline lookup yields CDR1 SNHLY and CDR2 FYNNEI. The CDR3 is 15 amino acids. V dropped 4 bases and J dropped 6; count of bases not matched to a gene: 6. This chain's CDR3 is CASSGRQGAGQPQHF. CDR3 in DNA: TGTGCCAGCAGTGGAAGACAGGGGGCGGGTCAGCCCCAGCATTTT. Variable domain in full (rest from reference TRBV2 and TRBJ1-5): EPEVTQTPSHQVTQMGQEVILRCVPISNHLYFYWYRQILGQKVEFLVSFYNNEISEKSEIFDDQFSVERPDGSNFTLKIRSTKLEDSAMYFCASSGRQGAGQPQHFGDGTRLSIL.

In nucleotides, the CDR3 is TGTGCCAGCGGGATGAGTGGGACAGGGAGGGTAAAACTGTTTTTT. Protein: CASGMSGTGRVKLFF. The gene calls are TRBV6-1 and TRBJ1-4, with 9 bases aligning to TRBD1. Germline loops: CDR1 MNHNS, CDR2 SASEGT. This CDR3 is built from 15 residues. Trimming at V came to 8 bases and at J to 10 bases, leaving 14 bases not matched to a gene.

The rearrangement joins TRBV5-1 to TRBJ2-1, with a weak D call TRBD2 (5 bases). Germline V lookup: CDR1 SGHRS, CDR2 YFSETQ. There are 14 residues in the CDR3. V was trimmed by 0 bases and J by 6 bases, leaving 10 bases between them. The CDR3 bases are TGCGCCAGCAGCTTGGCGAGCGGAAGCAATGAGCAGTTCTTC. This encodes CASSLASGSNEQFF.

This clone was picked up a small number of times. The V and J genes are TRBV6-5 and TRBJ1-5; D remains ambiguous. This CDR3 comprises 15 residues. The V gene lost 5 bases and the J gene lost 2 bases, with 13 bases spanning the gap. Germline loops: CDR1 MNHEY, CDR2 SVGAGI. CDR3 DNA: TGTGCCAGCAGTAGAGGGATTGTGGGCAATCAGCCCCAGCATTTT. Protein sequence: CASSRGIVGNQPQHF.

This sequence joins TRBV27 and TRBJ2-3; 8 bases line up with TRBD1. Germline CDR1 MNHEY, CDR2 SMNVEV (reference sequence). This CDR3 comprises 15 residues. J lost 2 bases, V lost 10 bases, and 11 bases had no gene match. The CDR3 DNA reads TGTGCCACCAGATTGACAGGGGACCCCACAGATACGCAGTATTTT. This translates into CATRLTGDPTDTQYF.

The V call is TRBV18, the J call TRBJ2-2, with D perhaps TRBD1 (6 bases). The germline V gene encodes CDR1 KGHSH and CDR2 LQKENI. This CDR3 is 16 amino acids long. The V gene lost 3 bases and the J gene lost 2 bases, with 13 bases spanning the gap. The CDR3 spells CASSPGQLGNTGELFF. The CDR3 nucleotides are TGTGCCAGCTCACCCGGACAGTTGGGTAACACCGGGGAGCTGTTTTTT.

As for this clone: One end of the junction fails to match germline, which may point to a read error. DNA for the CDR3: TGTGCCTGTCTTCGGGTGGGACGGGAGAACTTC. It is translated as CACLRVGRENF. The V call is TRBV30, the J call TRBJ1-2; weak D call: TRBD1 (5 bases). Per germline, CDR1 GTSNPN and CDR2 SVGIG (reference sequence). The CDR3 contains 11 residues.

The CDR3 spells CASRLTGKEYEQYF. Here the CDR3 DNA reads TGTGCCAGCAGATTAACAGGGAAGGAGTACGAGCAGTACTTC. The V and J genes are TRBV2 and TRBJ2-7; D is perhaps TRBD1 (6 bases). The CDR3 runs to 14 residues. V lost 6 bases and J lost 4, with 16 bases in between. CDR1 and CDR2 (germline): SNHLY, FYNNEI.

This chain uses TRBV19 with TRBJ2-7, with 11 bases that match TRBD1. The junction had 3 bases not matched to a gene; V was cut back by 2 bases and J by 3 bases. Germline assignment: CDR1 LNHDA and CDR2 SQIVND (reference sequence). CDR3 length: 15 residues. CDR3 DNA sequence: TGTGCCAGTAGTATACCGGGACAGGGGGACTACGAGCAGTACTTC. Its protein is CASSIPGQGDYEQYF.

The CDR3 coding sequence is TGTGCCAGCAGTCCTGACTTCACCTCCTACGAGCAGTACTTC. Amino acid sequence: CASSPDFTSYEQYF. The gene calls are TRBV27 and TRBJ2-7; D gene ambiguous. V lost 5 bases and J lost 0, with 11 bases in between. The CDR3 is 14 residues long. Germline CDR1 reads MNHEY; CDR2 reads SMNVEV (reference sequence).